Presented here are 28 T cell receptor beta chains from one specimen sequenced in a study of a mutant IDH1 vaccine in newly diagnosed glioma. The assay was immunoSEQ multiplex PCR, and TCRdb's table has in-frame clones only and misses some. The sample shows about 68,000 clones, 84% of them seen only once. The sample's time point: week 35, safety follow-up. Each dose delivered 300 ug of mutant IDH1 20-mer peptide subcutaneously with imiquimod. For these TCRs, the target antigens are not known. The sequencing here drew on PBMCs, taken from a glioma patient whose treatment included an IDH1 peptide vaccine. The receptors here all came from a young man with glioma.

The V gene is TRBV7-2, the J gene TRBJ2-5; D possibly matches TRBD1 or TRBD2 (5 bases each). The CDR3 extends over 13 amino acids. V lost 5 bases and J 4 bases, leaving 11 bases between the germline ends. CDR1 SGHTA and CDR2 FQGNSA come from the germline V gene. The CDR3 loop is CASSMGVRETQYF. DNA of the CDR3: TGTGCCAGCAGCATGGGGGTCAGAGAGACCCAGTACTTC.

The CDR3: CASSPKGAGGGYTF. CDR3 nucleotide sequence: TGTGCCAGCAGTCCTAAAGGGGCAGGGGGCGGCTACACCTTC. V and J are TRBV6-1 and TRBJ1-2, with 8 bases that match TRBD1. The trim removed 5 bases at V and 8 bases at J, leaving 10 bases unmatched. The CDR3 has 14 residues. CDR1 is MNHNS, CDR2 SASEGT, per germline.

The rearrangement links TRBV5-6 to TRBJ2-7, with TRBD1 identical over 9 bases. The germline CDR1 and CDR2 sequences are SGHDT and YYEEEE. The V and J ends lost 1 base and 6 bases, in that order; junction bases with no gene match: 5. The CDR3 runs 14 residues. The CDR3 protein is CASSLTGGESEQYF. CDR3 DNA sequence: TGTGCCAGCAGCTTGACAGGGGGCGAAAGCGAGCAGTACTTC.

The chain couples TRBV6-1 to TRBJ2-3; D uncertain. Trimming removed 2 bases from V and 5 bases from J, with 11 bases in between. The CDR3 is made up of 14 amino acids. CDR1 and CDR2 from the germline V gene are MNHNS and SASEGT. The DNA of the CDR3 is TGTGCCAGCAGTGAATATAGGGCGCGAGATACGCAGTATTTT. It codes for CASSEYRARDTQYF.

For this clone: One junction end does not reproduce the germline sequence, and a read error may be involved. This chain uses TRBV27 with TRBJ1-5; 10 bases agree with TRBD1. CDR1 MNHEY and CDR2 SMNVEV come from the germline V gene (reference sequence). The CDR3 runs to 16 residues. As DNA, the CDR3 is TGTGCCAGCAGTCCCTGGACAGGGGGAAGCAGTCAGCCCCAGCATTTT. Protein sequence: CASSPWTGGSSQPQHF.

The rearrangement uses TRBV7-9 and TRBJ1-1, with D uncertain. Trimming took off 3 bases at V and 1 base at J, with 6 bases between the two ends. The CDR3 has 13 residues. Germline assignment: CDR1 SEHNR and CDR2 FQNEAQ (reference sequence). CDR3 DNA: TGTGCCAGCAGCTTTCAGAGGAACACTGAAGCTTTCTTT. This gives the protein CASSFQRNTEAFF.

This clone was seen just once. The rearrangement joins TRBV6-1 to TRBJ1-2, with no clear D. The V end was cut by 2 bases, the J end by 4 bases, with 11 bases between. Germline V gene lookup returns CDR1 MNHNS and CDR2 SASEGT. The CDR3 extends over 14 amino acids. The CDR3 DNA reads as TGTGCCAGCAGTGAAATGTACAGAACCTATGGCTACACCTTC. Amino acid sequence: CASSEMYRTYGYTF.

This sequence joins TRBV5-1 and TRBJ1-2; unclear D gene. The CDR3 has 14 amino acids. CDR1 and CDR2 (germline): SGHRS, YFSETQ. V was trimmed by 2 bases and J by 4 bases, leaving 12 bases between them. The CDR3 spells CASSFGGEGYGYTF. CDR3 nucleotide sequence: TGCGCCAGCAGCTTTGGAGGTGAGGGCTATGGCTACACCTTC.

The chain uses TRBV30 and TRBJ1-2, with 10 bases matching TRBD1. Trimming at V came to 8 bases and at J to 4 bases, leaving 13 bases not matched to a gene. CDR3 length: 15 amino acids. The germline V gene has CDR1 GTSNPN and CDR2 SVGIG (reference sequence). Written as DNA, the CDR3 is TGTGCCGGGGGGGAGACAGGGGGCCTTCTCTATGGCTACACCTTC. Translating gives CAGGETGGLLYGYTF.

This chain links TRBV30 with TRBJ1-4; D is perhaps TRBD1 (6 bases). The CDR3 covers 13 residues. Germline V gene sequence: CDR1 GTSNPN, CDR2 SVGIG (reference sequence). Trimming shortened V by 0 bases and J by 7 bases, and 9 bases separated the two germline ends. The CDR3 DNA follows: TGTGCCTGGAGTGTAGGGGGGGGTGAAAAACTGTTTTTT. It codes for CAWSVGGGEKLFF.

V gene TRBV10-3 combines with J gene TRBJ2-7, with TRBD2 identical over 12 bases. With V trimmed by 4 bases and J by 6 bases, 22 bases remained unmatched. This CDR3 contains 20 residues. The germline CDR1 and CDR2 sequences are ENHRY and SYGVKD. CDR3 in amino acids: CAISGDSSTSGSFRGLEQYF. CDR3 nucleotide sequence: TGTGCCATCAGTGGGGACTCATCGACTAGCGGGAGTTTCAGGGGCCTCGAGCAGTACTTC.

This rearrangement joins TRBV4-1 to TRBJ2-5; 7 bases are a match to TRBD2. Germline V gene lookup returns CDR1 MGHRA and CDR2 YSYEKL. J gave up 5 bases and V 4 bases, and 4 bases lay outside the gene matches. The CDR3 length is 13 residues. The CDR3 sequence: CASSRPSGETQYF. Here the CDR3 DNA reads TGCGCCAGCAGCCGTCCTAGCGGCGAGACCCAGTACTTC.

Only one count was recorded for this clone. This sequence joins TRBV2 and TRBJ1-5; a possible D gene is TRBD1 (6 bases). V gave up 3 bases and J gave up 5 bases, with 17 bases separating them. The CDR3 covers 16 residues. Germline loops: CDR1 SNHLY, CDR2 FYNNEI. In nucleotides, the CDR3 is TGTGCCAGCAGTGATTTGGACAGCTTTCGGGATCAGCCCCAGCATTTT. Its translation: CASSDLDSFRDQPQHF. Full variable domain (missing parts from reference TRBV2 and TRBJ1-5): EPEVTQTPSHQVTQMGQEVILRCVPISNHLYFYWYRQILGQKVEFLVSFYNNEISEKSEIFDDQFSVERPDGSNFTLKIRSTKLEDSAMYFCASSDLDSFRDQPQHFGDGTRLSIL.

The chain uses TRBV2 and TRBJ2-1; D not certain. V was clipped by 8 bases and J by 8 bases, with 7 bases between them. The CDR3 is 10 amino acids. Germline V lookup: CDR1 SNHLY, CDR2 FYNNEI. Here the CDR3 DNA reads TGTGCCAGCGGGGAATATGAGCAGTTCTTC. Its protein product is CASGEYEQFF.

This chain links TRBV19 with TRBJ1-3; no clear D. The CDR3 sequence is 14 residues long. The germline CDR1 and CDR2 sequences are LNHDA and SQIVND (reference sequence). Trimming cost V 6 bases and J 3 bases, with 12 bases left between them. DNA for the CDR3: TGTGCCAGTAGGTTCCGAGGGAGTGGAAACACCATATATTTT. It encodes CASRFRGSGNTIYF.

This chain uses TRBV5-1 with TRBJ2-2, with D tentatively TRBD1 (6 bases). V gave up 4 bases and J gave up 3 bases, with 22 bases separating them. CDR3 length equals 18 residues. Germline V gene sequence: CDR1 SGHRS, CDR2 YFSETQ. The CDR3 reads CASSMPRQGRGDTGELFF. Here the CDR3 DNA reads TGCGCCAGCAGCATGCCCCGTCAGGGGCGAGGTGACACCGGGGAGCTGTTTTTT.

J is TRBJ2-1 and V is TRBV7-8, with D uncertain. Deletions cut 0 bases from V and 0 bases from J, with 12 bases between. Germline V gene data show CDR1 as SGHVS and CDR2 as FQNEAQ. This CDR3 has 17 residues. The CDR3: CASSLARLGVSYNEQFF. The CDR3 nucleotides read TGTGCCAGCAGCTTAGCCCGTCTTGGGGTCTCCTACAATGAGCAGTTCTTC.

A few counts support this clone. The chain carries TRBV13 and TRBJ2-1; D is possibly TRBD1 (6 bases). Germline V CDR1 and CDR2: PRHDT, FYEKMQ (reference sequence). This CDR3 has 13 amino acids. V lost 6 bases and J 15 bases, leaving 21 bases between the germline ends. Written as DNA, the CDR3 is TGTGCCAGCAGGGAGGTGCTTTCAGGGGTTGCGTTCTTC. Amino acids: CASREVLSGVAFF.

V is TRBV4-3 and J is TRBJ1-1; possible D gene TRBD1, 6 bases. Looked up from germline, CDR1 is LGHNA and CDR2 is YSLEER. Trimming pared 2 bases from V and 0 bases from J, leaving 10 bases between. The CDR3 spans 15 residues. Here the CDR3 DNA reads TGCGCCAGCAGCCAAACCGGGACATTGAACACTGAAGCTTTCTTT. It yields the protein CASSQTGTLNTEAFF.

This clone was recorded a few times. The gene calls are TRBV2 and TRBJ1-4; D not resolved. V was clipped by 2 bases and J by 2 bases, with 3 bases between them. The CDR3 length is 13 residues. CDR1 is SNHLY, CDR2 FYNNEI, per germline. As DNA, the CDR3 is TGTGCCAGCAGTGAAAGGACTAATGAAAAACTGTTTTTT. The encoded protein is CASSERTNEKLFF.

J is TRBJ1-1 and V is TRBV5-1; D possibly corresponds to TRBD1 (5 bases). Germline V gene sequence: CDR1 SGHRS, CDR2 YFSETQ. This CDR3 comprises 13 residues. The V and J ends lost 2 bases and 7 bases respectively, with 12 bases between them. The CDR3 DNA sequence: TGCGCCAGCAGCTTTTCCAGGGAAGGTGAAGCTTTCTTT. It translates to CASSFSREGEAFF.

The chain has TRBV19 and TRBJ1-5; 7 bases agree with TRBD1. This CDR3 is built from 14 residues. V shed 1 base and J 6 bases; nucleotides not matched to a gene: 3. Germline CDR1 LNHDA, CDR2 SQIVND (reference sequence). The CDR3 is CASSIVAGGQPQHF. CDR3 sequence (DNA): TGTGCCAGTAGTATAGTCGCAGGGGGTCAGCCCCAGCATTTT.

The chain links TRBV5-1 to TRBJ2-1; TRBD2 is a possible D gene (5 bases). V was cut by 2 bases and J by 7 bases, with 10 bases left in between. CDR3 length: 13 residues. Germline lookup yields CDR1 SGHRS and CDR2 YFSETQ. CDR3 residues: CASSFGLANEQFF. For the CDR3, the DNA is TGCGCCAGCAGCTTTGGACTTGCTAATGAGCAGTTCTTC.

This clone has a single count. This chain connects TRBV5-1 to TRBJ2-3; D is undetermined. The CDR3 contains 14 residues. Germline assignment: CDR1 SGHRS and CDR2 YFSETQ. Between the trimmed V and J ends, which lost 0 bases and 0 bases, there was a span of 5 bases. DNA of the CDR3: TGCGCCAGCAGCTTGGTCACGAGCACAGATACGCAGTATTTT. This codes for CASSLVTSTDTQYF.

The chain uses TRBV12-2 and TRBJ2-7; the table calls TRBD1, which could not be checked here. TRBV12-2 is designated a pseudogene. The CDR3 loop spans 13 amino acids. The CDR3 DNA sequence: TGTGCAAGTCGCTTGGACAGCTCCTACGAGCAGTACTTC. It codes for CASRLDSSYEQYF.

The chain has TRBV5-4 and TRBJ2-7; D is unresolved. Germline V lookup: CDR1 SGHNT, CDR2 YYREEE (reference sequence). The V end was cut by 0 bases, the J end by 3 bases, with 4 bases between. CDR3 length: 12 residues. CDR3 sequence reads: CASSLASYEQYF. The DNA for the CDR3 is TGTGCCAGCAGCTTGGCCAGCTACGAGCAGTACTTC.

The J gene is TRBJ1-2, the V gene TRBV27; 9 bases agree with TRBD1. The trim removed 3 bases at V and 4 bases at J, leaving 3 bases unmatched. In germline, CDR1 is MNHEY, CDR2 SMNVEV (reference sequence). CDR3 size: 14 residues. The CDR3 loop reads CASSFGTGPYGYTF. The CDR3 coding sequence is TGTGCCAGCAGTTTTGGGACAGGGCCCTATGGCTACACCTTC.

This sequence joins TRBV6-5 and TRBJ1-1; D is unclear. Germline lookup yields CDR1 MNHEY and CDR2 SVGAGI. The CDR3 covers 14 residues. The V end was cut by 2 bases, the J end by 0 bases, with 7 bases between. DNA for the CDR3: TGTGCCAGCAGTTACCTACAGATGAACACTGAAGCTTTCTTT. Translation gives CASSYLQMNTEAFF.